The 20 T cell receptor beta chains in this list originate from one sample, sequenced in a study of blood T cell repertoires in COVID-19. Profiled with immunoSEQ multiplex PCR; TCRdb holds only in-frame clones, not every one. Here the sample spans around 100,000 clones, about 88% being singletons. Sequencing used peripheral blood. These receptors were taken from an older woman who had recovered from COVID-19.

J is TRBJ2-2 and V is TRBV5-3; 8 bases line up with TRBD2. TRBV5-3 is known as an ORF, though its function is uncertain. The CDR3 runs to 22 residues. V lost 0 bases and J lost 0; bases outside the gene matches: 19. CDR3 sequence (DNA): TGTGCCAGAAGCTTGGAAGAAGGTCCGGGACTAGGACGATCGTCGAACACCGGGGAGCTGTTTTTT. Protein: CARSLEEGPGLGRSSNTGELFF.

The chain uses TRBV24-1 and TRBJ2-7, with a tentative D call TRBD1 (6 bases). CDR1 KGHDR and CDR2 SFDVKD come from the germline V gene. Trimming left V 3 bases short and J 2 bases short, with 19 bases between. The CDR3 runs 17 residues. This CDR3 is CATSDLSDRTGTYEQYF. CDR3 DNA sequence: TGTGCCACCAGTGATCTAAGCGACAGGACGGGAACCTACGAGCAGTACTTC.

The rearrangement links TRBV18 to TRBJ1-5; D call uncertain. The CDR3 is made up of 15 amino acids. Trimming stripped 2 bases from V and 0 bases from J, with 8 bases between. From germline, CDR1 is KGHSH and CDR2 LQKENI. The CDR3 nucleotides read TGTGCCAGCTCACCAGCGGTGAATAGCAATCAGCCCCAGCATTTT. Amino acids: CASSPAVNSNQPQHF.

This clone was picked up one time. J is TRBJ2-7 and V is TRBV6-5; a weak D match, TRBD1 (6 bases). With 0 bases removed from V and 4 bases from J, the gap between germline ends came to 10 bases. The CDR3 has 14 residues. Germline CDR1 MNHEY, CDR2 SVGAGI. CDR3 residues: CASSYSTGFYEQYF. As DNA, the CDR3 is TGTGCCAGCAGTTACTCGACAGGTTTTTACGAGCAGTACTTC.

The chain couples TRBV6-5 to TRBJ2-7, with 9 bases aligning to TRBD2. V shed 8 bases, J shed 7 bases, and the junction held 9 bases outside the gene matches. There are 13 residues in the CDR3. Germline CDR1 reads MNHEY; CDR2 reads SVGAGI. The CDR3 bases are TGTGCCAGCGGGGTAGCGGGAGCTTGGGAGCAGTACTTC. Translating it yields CASGVAGAWEQYF.

The CDR3 is CASRGNQETQYF. CDR3 coding DNA: TGTGCCAGTCGAGGGAACCAAGAGACCCAGTACTTC. V is TRBV19 and J is TRBJ2-5, with D possibly matching TRBD2 (5 bases). Deletions cut 8 bases from V and 0 bases from J, with 7 bases between. Germline lookup yields CDR1 LNHDA and CDR2 SQIVND (reference sequence). This CDR3 contains 12 residues.

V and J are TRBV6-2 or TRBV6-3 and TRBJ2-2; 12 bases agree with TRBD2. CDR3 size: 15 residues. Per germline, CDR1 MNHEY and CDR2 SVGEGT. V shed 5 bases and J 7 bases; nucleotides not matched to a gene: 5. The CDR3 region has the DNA TGTGCCAGCAGTAGACTAGCGGGAGTTGTCGGGGAGCTGTTTTTT. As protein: CASSRLAGVVGELFF.

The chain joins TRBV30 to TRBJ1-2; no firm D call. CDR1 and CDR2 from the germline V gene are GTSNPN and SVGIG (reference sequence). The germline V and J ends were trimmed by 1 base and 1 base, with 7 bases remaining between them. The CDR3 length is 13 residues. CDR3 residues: CAWSAGFNYGYTF. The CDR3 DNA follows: TGTGCCTGGAGTGCCGGGTTTAACTATGGCTACACCTTC.

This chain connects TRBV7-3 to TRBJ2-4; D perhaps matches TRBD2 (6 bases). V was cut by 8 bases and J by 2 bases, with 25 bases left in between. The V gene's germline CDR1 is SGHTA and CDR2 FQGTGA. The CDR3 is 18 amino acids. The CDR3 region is CASSLPGWRAGTKNIQYF. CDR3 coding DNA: TGTGCCAGCTCCCTCCCGGGGTGGAGGGCAGGGACCAAAAACATTCAGTACTTC.

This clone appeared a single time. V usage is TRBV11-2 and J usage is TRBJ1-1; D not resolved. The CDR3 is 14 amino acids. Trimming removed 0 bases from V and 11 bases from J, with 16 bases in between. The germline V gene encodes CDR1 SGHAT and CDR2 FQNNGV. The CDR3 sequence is CASSLDNGVNRAFF. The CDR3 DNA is TGTGCCAGCAGCTTAGATAACGGGGTTAATAGGGCTTTCTTT. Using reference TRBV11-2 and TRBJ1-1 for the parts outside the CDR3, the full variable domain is EAGVAQSPRYKIIEKRQSVAFWCNPISGHATLYWYQQILGQGPKLLIQFQNNGVVDDSQLPKDRFSAERLKGVDSTLKIQPAKLEDSAVYLCASSLDNGVNRAFFGQGTRLTVV.

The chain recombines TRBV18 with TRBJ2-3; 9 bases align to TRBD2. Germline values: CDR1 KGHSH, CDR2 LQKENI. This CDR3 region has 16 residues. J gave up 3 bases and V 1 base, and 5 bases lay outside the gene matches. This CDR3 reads CASSPLASGETDTQYF. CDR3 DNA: TGTGCCAGCTCACCACTGGCTAGCGGGGAGACAGATACGCAGTATTTT.

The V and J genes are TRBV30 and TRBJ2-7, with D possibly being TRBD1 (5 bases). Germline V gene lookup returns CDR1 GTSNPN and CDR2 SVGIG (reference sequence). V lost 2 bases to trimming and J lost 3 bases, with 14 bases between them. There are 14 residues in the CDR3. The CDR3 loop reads CAWSLGVGVYEQYF. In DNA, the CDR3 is TGTGCCTGGAGTCTAGGGGTAGGGGTCTACGAGCAGTACTTC.

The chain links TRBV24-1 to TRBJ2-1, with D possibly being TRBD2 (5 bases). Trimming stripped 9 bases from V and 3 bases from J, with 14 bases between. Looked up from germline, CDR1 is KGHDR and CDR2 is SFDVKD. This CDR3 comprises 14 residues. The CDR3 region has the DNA TGTGCCACCGACGAGGGCCGAGGCTACAATGAGCAGTTCTTC. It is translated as CATDEGRGYNEQFF.

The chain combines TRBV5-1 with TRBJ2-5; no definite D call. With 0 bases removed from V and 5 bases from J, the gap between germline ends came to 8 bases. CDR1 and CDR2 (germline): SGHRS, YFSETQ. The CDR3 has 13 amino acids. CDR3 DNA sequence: TGCGCCAGCAGCTTGGACTCTTTGGAGACCCAGTACTTC. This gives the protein CASSLDSLETQYF.

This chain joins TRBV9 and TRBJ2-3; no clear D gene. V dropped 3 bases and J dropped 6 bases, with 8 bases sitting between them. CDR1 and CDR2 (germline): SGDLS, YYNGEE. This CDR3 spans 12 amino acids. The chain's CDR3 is CASSDRWDTQYF. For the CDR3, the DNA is TGTGCCAGCAGCGATCGGTGGGATACGCAGTATTTT.

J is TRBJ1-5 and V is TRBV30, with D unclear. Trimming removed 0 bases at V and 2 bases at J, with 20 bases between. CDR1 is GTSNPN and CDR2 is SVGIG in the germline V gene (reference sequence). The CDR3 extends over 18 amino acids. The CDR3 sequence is CAWSVPPNRAGGNQPQHF. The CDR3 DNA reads TGTGCCTGGAGTGTACCCCCCAACAGAGCGGGAGGCAATCAGCCCCAGCATTTT.

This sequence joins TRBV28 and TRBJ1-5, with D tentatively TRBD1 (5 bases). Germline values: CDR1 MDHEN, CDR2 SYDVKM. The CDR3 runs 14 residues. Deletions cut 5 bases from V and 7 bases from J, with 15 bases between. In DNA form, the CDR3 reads TGTGCCAGCAGTACCCATTACAGGCTCCAGCCCCAGCATTTT. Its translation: CASSTHYRLQPQHF. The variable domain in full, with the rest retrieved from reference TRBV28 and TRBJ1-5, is DVKVTQSSRYLVKRTGEKVFLECVQDMDHENMFWYRQDPGLGLRLIYFSYDVKMKEKGDIPEGYSVSREKKERFSLILESASTNQTSMYLCASSTHYRLQPQHFGDGTRLSIL.

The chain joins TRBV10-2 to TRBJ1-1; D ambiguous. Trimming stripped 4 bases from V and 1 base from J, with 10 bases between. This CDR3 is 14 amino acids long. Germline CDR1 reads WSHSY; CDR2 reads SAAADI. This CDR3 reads CASSAAGGNTEAFF. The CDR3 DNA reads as TGCGCCAGCAGTGCTGCGGGCGGGAACACTGAAGCTTTCTTT.

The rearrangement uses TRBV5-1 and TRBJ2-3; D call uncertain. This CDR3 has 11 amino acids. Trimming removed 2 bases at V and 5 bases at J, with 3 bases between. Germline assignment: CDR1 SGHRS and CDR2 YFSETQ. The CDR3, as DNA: TGCGCCAGCAGCTTACAAGATACGCAGTATTTT. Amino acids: CASSLQDTQYF.

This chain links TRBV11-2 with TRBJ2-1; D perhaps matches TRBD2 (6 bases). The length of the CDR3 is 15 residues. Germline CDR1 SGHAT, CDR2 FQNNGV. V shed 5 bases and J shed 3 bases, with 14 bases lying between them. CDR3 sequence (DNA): TGTGCCAGCAGCCCCCTGGGGGGACTCTACAATGAGCAGTTCTTC. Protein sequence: CASSPLGGLYNEQFF.